This T cell receptor (beta chain) originates from a study of cytomegalovirus exposure and HLA in healthy donors. The study, taken as a whole, reports: Later work showed greater clonal expansion in HLA-associated TCR beta chains than in equally common others. Trimming of TCR beta V- and J-genes showed a link, identified in a later analysis, to a missense DCLRE1C variant. Earlier results showed most TCR beta V segments being productive about 87% or about 30% of the time.

Use of 60 Vbeta and 13 Jbeta primers characterized the PCR. The assay was immunoSEQ multiplex PCR, and TCRdb's table has in-frame clones only and misses some. The profile shows approximately 130,000 clones, 60% to 85% of them singletons. Note on this clone: Its antigen is not known.

This TCR came from a young man in good health and CMV-seronegative. Sequenced sample: PBMCs.

The CDR3 here is CASSLFLRDNPNTEAFF. CDR3 DNA sequence: TGTGCCAGCAGCTTATTCCTAAGGGACAATCCGAACACTGAAGCTTTCTTT. The rearrangement links TRBV5-6 to TRBJ1-1, with D perhaps matching TRBD1 (6 bases). The CDR3 length is 17 residues. CDR1 is SGHDT, CDR2 YYEEEE, per germline. The V gene lost 2 bases and the J gene lost 1 base, with 18 bases spanning the gap.